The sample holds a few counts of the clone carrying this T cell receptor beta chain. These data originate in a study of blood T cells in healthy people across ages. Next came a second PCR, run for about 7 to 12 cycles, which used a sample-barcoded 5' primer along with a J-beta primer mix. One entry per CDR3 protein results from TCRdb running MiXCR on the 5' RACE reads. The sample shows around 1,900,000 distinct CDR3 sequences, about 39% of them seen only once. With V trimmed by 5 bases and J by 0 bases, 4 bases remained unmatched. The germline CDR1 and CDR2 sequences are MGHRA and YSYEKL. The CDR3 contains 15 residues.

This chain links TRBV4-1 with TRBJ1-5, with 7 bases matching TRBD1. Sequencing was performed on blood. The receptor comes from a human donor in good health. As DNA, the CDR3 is TGCGCCAGCAGCAAGACAGGGAATAGCAATCAGCCCCAGCATTTT. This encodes CASSKTGNSNQPQHF.